A single sample is the source of the 24 T cell receptor beta chains below, sequenced in a study of blood T cell repertoires in COVID-19. Sequenced by immunoSEQ multiplex PCR; TCRdb stores in-frame clones only, minus some. The repertoire holds approximately 150,000 clones, with around nine tenths as singletons. Sequenced sample: peripheral blood. These receptors all stem from a man aged 45-65 years who had recovered from COVID-19.

J is TRBJ1-1 and V is TRBV18; 10 bases fit TRBD1. The CDR3 length is 16 residues. V trimming: 9 bases; J trimming: 4 bases; junction bases outside the gene matches: 14. The germline CDR1 and CDR2 sequences are KGHSH and LQKENI. The DNA of the CDR3 is TGTGCCAGTCACGACAGGGGGCCCCGTCGGAGCACTGAAGCTTTCTTT. Its translation: CASHDRGPRRSTEAFF.

The chain links TRBV4-2 to TRBJ2-3; TRBD2 agrees at 12 bases. Germline V gene lookup returns CDR1 LGHNA and CDR2 YNFKEQ. The V and J ends lost 2 bases and 4 bases, in that order; junction bases with no gene match: 7. The CDR3 has 17 amino acids. CDR3 sequence reads: CASSQTSTSGSADTQYF. CDR3 in DNA: TGTGCCAGCAGCCAAACCTCGACTAGCGGGAGCGCAGATACGCAGTATTTT.

V is TRBV6-2 or TRBV6-3 and J is TRBJ2-1, with 16 bases that match TRBD2. The CDR3 consists of 15 residues. Germline CDR1 and CDR2: MNHEY and SVGEGT. V shed 6 bases and J 9 bases; nucleotides not matched to a gene: 5. In DNA form, the CDR3 reads TGTGCCAGCAGCCCCGGGACTAGCGGGAGGGGTGAGCAGTTCTTC. It encodes CASSPGTSGRGEQFF.

This chain uses TRBV6-5 with TRBJ2-7; 7 bases align to TRBD1. The J segment lost 7 bases and the V segment lost 5 bases, leaving 8 bases of the junction unmatched. Germline assignment: CDR1 MNHEY and CDR2 SVGAGI. The CDR3 loop spans 13 amino acids. CDR3: CASSPPTGIEQYF. In DNA form, the CDR3 reads TGTGCCAGCAGTCCTCCGACAGGGATTGAGCAGTACTTC.

The chain carries TRBV11-2 and TRBJ2-7; the match to TRBD1 covers 10 bases. The V segment lost 3 bases and the J segment 3 bases; nucleotides outside the gene matches: 2. The CDR3 is 14 residues long. CDR1 is SGHAT and CDR2 is FQNNGV in the germline V gene. CDR3 sequence (DNA): TGTGCCAGCAGCTTTGGGGACAGGGGCTACGAGCAGTACTTC. It codes for CASSFGDRGYEQYF.

DNA for the CDR3: TGCGCCAGCAGCCCACAGGGGACTCATGGAAACACCATATATTTT. It yields the protein CASSPQGTHGNTIYF. The rearrangement links TRBV4-3 to TRBJ1-3; TRBD1 agrees at 7 bases. J gave up 3 bases and V 4 bases, and 6 bases lay outside the gene matches. The germline V gene encodes CDR1 LGHNA and CDR2 YSLEER. CDR3 length: 15 amino acids.

This clone occurred a few times. In nucleotides, the CDR3 is TGTGCCGCCGAGGCAAGCGGGCTTAGCACAGATACGCAGTATTTT. The encoded protein is CAAEASGLSTDTQYF. This rearrangement joins TRBV28 to TRBJ2-3, with a possible D match to TRBD2 (6 bases). CDR3 length: 15 residues. Germline CDR1 is MDHEN and CDR2 is SYDVKM. V was cut by 11 bases and J by 0 bases, with 18 bases left in between.

The genes are TRBV7-9 and TRBJ1-6; D is uncertain. The length of the CDR3 is 13 residues. Trimming took off 5 bases at V and 5 bases at J, with 7 bases between the two ends. The germline CDR1 and CDR2 sequences are SEHNR and FQNEAQ (reference sequence). CDR3 nucleotides: TGTGCCAGCAGCCGGTTCAATAATTCACCCCTCCACTTT. Protein product: CASSRFNNSPLHF.

Points on this clone: Other DNA variants within this sample encode the same CDR3. The chain joins TRBV5-1 to TRBJ2-3; 9 positions agree with TRBD2. From germline, CDR1 is SGHRS and CDR2 YFSETQ. With V trimmed by 0 bases and J by 1 base, 0 bases remained unmatched. The CDR3 spans 15 residues. The CDR3 nucleotides read TGCGCCAGCAGCTTGGGACTAGCGGGCACAGATACGCAGTATTTT. This sequence encodes CASSLGLAGTDTQYF.

This chain connects TRBV28 to TRBJ2-7, with D perhaps matching TRBD2 (7 bases). This CDR3 contains 17 residues. Germline V gives CDR1 MDHEN, CDR2 SYDVKM. The V gene lost 2 bases and the J gene lost 5 bases, with 22 bases spanning the gap. CDR3 nucleotide sequence: TGTGCCAGCAGTTTACCCCGTCTGGGGGGGGGCAGGAACGAGCAGTACTTC. As protein: CASSLPRLGGGRNEQYF.

The chain employs TRBV19 and TRBJ2-7; 11 bases match TRBD2. Germline V CDR1 and CDR2: LNHDA, SQIVND (reference sequence). Unmatched junction bases numbered 13, after V lost 4 bases and J lost 5 bases. The CDR3 extends over 17 amino acids. The CDR3 is CASSRAVAGGPLNEQYF. CDR3 sequence (DNA): TGTGCCAGTAGTAGGGCCGTAGCGGGAGGGCCCCTCAACGAGCAGTACTTC.

The rearrangement joins TRBV27 to TRBJ2-7, with TRBD1 identical over 9 bases. The CDR3 runs 15 residues. V shed 6 bases, J shed 5 bases, and the junction held 11 bases outside the gene matches. Germline CDR1 and CDR2: MNHEY and SMNVEV (reference sequence). CDR3 in DNA: TGTGCCAGCAGACCAGTCGGACAGGGGATCCACGAGCAGTACTTC. It codes for CASRPVGQGIHEQYF.

The CDR3 DNA reads TGCAGTGCTAGTGAGGGGGGCTATGGCTACACCTTC. This sequence encodes CSASEGGYGYTF. V gene TRBV20-1 combines with J gene TRBJ1-2, with a weak D call TRBD1 (6 bases). CDR1 DFQATT and CDR2 SNEGSKA come from the germline V gene (reference sequence). The CDR3 is 12 residues long. Trimming cost V 3 bases and J 4 bases, with 9 bases left between them.

The chain links TRBV6-6 to TRBJ2-7; the D gene is possibly TRBD1 (6 bases). Trimming cost V 7 bases and J 3 bases, with 19 bases left between them. The germline V gene has CDR1 MNHNY and CDR2 SVGAGI (reference sequence). This CDR3 region has 15 residues. CDR3: CASIRHGQIIYEQYF. In DNA, the CDR3 is TGTGCCAGCATTCGACACGGACAGATAATCTACGAGCAGTACTTC.

The chain employs TRBV18 and TRBJ2-6; D is perhaps TRBD2 (6 bases). V lost 6 bases, J lost 1 base, and 28 bases lay in between. The CDR3 sequence is 21 residues long. CDR1 and CDR2 from the germline V gene are KGHSH and LQKENI. Here the CDR3 DNA reads TGTGCCAGCTCCCTGCTCGATCACGGGGGATCCGTTGCGTCTGGGGCCAACGTCCTGACTTTC. Its protein product is CASSLLDHGGSVASGANVLTF.

The chain links TRBV4-1 to TRBJ2-5; 10 bases map to TRBD1. Germline-derived CDR1 and CDR2 are MGHRA and YSYEKL. Losses at the gene ends were 4 bases for V and 3 bases for J; bases not matched to a gene: 2. CDR3 length equals 14 residues. CDR3 sequence (DNA): TGCGCCAGCAGCCTGGGGACAGGGGAAGAGACCCAGTACTTC. This gives the protein CASSLGTGEETQYF.

The V gene is TRBV19, the J gene TRBJ2-4; maybe TRBD2 (6 bases). The V gene lost 2 bases and the J gene lost 9 bases, with 17 bases spanning the gap. This CDR3 region has 15 residues. Per the germline V gene, CDR1 is LNHDA and CDR2 is SQIVND (reference sequence). The DNA for the CDR3 is TGTGCCAGTAGTATAAGTGGTGGAGGGGTCGGCATTCAGTACTTC. It translates to CASSISGGGVGIQYF.

CDR3: CASSFLDRGAKNIQYF. CDR3 in DNA: TGTGCCAGCAGCTTTCTGGACAGAGGGGCCAAAAACATTCAGTACTTC. The rearrangement uses TRBV5-5 and TRBJ2-4, with a tentative D call TRBD1 (6 bases). The CDR3 loop spans 16 amino acids. Per the germline V gene, CDR1 is SGHKS and CDR2 is YYEKEE (reference sequence). The V gene lost 2 bases and the J gene lost 1 base, with 13 bases spanning the gap.

V usage is TRBV6-2 or TRBV6-3 and J usage is TRBJ2-1; 9 positions match TRBD2. The germline CDR1 and CDR2 sequences are MNHEY and SVGEGT. V shed 4 bases and J 3 bases; nucleotides not matched to a gene: 4. This CDR3 contains 15 residues. The CDR3: CASSLGLALYNEQFF. DNA of the CDR3: TGTGCCAGCAGTTTAGGACTAGCGCTCTACAATGAGCAGTTCTTC.

The chain has TRBV7-9 and TRBJ2-7; TRBD1 aligns across 10 bases. CDR3 length equals 15 residues. Germline loops: CDR1 SEHNR, CDR2 FQNEAQ (reference sequence). Trimming at V came to 4 bases and at J to 3 bases, leaving 6 bases not matched to a gene. The CDR3 reads CASSSSGDRGYEQYF. In nucleotides, the CDR3 is TGTGCCAGCAGCTCCTCGGGGGACAGGGGCTACGAGCAGTACTTC.

This sequence joins TRBV25-1 and TRBJ1-4; TRBD1 matches at 9 bases. V lost 0 bases and J lost 7; bases outside the gene matches: 3. The CDR3 runs to 15 residues. Per the germline V gene, CDR1 is MGHDK and CDR2 is SYGVNS. The CDR3 DNA sequence: TGTGCCAGCAGTGAATATACAGGGGGCGGTGAAAAACTGTTTTTT. Residues: CASSEYTGGGEKLFF.

This chain links TRBV9 with TRBJ1-2, with a tentative D call TRBD1 (5 bases). Germline V gene lookup returns CDR1 SGDLS and CDR2 YYNGEE. This CDR3 is built from 15 residues. V was shortened by 0 bases and J by 3 bases, with 12 bases between the two germline ends. CDR3 sequence: CASSVGGGADYGYTF. CDR3 nucleotide sequence: TGTGCCAGCAGCGTAGGTGGAGGGGCCGACTATGGCTACACCTTC.

This chain joins TRBV7-9 and TRBJ1-1, with unresolved D. V shed 0 bases and J shed 8 bases, with 10 bases lying between them. CDR3 length: 13 amino acids. Germline values: CDR1 SEHNR, CDR2 FQNEAQ (reference sequence). The CDR3 bases are TGTGCCAGCAGCTTAGCCGGAGGGAAAGAAGCTTTCTTT. Amino acids: CASSLAGGKEAFF.

The chain uses TRBV6-2 or TRBV6-3 and TRBJ2-6; 9 positions agree with TRBD1. Germline V gives CDR1 MNHEY, CDR2 SVGEGT. This CDR3 comprises 15 residues. Trimming cost V 2 bases and J 12 bases; bases outside gene matches: 8. The CDR3 sequence is CASSYGTGRLGVLTF. The DNA for the CDR3 is TGTGCCAGCAGTTACGGGACAGGGCGCTTGGGCGTCCTGACTTTC.